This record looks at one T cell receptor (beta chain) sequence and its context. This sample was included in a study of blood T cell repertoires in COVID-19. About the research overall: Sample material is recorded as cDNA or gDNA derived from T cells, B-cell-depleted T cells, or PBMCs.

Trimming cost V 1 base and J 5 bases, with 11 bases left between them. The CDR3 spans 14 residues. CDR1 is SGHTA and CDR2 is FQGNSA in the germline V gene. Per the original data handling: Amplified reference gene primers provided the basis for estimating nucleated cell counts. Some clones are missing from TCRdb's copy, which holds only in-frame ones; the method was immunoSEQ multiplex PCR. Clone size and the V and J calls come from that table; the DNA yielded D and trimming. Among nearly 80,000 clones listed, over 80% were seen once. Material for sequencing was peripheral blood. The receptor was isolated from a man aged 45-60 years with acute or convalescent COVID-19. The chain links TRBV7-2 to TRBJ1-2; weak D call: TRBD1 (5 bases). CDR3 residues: CASSLGGGRYGYTF. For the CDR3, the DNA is TGTGCCAGCAGCTTAGGGGGGGGTCGGTATGGCTACACCTTC.